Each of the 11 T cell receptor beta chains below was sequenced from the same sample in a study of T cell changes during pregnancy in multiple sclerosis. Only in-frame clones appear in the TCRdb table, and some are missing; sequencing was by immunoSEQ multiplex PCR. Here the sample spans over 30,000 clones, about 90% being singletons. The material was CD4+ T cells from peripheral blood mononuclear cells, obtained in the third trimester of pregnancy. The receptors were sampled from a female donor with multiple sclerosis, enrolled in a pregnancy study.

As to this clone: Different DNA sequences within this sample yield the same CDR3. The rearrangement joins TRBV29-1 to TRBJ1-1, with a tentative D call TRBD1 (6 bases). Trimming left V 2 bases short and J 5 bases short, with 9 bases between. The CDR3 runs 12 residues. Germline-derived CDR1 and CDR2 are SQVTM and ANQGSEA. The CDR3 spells CSVERGGTEAFF. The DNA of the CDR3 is TGCAGCGTTGAAAGGGGGGGAACTGAAGCTTTCTTT.

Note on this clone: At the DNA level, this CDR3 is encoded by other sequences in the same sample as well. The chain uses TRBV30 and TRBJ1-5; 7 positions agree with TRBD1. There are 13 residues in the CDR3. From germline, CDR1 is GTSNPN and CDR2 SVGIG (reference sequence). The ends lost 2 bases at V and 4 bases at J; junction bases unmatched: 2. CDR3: CAWSSGGNQPQHF. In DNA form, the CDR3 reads TGTGCCTGGAGTTCAGGGGGTAATCAGCCCCAGCATTTT.

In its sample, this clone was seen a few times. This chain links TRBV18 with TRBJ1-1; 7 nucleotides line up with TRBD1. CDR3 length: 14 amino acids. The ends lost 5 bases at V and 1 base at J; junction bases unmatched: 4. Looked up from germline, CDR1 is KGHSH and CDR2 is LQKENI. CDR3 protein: CASSGTAQNTEAFF. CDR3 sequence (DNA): TGTGCCAGCTCAGGGACAGCGCAGAACACTGAAGCTTTCTTT.

The CDR3: CASGYSGAGANVLTF. CDR3 nucleotides: TGCGCCAGCGGATATTCAGGGGCTGGGGCCAACGTCCTGACTTTC. V usage is TRBV5-1 and J usage is TRBJ2-6; possible D gene TRBD1, 6 bases. Germline CDR1 SGHRS, CDR2 YFSETQ. Trimming pared 7 bases from V and 2 bases from J, leaving 13 bases between. The CDR3 has 15 residues.

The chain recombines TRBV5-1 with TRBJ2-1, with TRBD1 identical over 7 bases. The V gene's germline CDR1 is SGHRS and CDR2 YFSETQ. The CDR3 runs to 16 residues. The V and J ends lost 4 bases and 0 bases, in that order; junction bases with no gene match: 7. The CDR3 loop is CASSPGQEGSYNEQFF. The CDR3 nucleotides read TGCGCCAGCAGCCCAGGACAGGAAGGCTCCTACAATGAGCAGTTCTTC.

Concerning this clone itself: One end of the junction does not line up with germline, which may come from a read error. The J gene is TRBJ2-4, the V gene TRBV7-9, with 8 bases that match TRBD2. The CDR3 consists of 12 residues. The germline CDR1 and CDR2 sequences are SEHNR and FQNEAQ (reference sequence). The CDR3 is CASSLEGTSRIF. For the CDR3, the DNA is TGTGCCAGCAGCTTAGAAGGGACTAGTCGTATCTTC.

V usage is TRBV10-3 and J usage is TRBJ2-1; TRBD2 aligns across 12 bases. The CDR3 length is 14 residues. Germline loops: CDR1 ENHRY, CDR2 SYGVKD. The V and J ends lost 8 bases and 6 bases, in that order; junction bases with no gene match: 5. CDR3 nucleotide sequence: TGTGCCATCGGACTAGCGGGAAGCCGCAATGAGCAGTTCTTC. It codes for CAIGLAGSRNEQFF.

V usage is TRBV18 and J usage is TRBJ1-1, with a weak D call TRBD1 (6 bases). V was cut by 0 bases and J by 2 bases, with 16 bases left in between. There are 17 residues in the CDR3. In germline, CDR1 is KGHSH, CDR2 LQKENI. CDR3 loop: CASSPPITGQLNTEAFF. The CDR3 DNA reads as TGTGCCAGCTCACCACCTATTACAGGGCAGCTAAACACTGAAGCTTTCTTT.

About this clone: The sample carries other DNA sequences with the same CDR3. Here the CDR3 reads CASSRLRADTQYF. As DNA, the CDR3 is TGTGCCAGCAGTCGTCTGAGGGCAGATACGCAGTATTTT. The V call is TRBV5-6, the J call TRBJ2-3, with TRBD2 as a possible D gene (5 bases). This CDR3 is 13 amino acids long. Trimming shortened V by 5 bases and J by 4 bases, and 11 bases separated the two germline ends. CDR1 is SGHDT and CDR2 is YYEEEE in the germline V gene.

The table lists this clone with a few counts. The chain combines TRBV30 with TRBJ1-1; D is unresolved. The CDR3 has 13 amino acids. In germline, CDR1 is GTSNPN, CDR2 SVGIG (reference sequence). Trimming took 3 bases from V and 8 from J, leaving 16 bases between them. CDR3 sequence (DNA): TGTGCCTGGAGAAGAGGGAATCGGATGGAAGCTTTCTTT. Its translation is CAWRRGNRMEAFF.

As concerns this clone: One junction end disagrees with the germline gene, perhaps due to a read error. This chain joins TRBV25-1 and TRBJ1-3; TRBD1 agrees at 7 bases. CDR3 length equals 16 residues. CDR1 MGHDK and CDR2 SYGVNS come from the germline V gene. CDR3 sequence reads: CASSPHGRGSENAIYF. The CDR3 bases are TGTGCCAGCAGTCCTCATGGCAGGGGGTCGGAAAACGCCATATATTTT.